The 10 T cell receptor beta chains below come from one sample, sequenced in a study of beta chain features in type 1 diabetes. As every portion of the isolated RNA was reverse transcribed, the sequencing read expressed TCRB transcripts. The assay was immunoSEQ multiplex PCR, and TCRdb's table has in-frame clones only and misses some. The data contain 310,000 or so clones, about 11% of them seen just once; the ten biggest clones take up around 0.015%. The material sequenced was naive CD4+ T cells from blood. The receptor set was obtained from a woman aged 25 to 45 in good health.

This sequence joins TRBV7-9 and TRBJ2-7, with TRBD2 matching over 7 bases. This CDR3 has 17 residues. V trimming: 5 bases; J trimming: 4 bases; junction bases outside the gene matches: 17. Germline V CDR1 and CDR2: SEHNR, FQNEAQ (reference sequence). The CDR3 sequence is CASSPHLTREKAYEQYF. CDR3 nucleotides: TGTGCCAGCAGCCCTCACCTCACGCGGGAGAAGGCGTACGAGCAGTACTTC.

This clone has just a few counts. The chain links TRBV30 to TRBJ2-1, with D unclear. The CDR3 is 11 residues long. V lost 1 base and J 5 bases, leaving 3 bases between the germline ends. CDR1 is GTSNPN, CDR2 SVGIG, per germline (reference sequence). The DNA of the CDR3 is TGTGCCTGGAGTGCTGACAATGAGCAGTTCTTC. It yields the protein CAWSADNEQFF.

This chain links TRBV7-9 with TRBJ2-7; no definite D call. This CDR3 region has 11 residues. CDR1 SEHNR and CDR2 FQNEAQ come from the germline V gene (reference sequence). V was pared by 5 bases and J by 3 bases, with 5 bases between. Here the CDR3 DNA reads TGTGCCAGCAGCACAGACTACGAGCAGTACTTC. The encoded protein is CASSTDYEQYF.

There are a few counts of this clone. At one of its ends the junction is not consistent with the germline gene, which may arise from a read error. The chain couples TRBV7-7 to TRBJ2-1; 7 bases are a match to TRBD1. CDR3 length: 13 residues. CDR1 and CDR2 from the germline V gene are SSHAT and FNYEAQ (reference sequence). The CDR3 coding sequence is TGTGCTAGCAGCTGGGACAGTTACAATGAGCAGTTCTTC. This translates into CASSWDSYNEQFF.

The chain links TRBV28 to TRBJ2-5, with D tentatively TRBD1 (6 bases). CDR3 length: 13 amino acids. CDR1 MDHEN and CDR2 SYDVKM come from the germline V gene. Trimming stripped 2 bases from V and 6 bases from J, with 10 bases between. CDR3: CASSLPGVKTQYF. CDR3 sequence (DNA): TGTGCCAGCAGTTTACCAGGGGTTAAGACCCAGTACTTC.

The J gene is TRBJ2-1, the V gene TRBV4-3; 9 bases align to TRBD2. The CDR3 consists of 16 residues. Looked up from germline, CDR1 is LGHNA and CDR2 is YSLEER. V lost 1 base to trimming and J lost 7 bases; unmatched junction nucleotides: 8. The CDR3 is CASSQVGLAGRNEQFF. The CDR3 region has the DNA TGCGCCAGCAGCCAAGTAGGGCTAGCGGGAAGGAATGAGCAGTTCTTC.

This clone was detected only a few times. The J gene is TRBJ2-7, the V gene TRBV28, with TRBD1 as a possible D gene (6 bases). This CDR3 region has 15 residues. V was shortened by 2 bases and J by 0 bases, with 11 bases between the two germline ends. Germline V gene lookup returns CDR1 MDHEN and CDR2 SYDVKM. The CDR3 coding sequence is TGTGCCAGCAGTTTACCCGGGACATACTCCTACGAGCAGTACTTC. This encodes CASSLPGTYSYEQYF.

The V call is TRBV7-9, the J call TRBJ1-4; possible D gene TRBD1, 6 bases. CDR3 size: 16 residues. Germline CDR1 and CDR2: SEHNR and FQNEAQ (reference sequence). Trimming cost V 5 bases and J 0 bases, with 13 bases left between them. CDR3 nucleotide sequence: TGTGCCAGCAGCCCCGGGACACTAGCAACTAATGAAAAACTGTTTTTT. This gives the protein CASSPGTLATNEKLFF. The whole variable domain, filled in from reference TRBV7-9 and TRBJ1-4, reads DTGVSQNPRHKITKRGQNVTFRCDPISEHNRLYWYRQTLGQGPEFLTYFQNEAQLEKSRLLSDRFSAERPKGSFSTLEIQRTEQGDSAMYLCASSPGTLATNEKLFFGSGTQLSVL.

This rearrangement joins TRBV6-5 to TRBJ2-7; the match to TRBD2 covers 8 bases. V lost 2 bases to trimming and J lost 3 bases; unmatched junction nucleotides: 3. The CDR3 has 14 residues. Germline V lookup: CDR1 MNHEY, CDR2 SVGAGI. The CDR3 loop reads CASSYRLAGYEQYF. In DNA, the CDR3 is TGTGCCAGCAGTTACCGGCTAGCGGGCTACGAGCAGTACTTC.

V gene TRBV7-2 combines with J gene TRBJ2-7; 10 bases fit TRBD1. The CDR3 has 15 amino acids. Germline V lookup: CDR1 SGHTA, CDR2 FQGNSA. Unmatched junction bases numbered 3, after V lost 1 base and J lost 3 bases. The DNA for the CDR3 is TGTGCCAGCAGCTTAGGACAGGGGGCCCACTACGAGCAGTACTTC. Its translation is CASSLGQGAHYEQYF.